This TCR beta chain appears in the sequencing data of a study of T cell responses to AZD1222 COVID-19 vaccine. Findings of the study overall: Clonal diversity was possibly underestimated, and the donors were mostly white British, with more females. Repertoires were obtained only post-peak T cell response. A reported finding is that nearly half of spike-specific TCRs target unmutated variant regions.

This table comes from immunoSEQ multiplex PCR, and its TCRdb copy is limited to in-frame clones, with some not included. The sample records about 70,000 clones, around 84% being singletons. A word on this clone: Its antigen remains unknown.

V dropped 4 bases and J dropped 4 bases, with 10 bases sitting between them. The CDR3 has 13 residues. Sequencing used peripheral blood, obtained on day 0 of AZD1222 vaccination. The chain couples TRBV12-3 or TRBV12-4 to TRBJ1-1; D is unresolved. This sequence originates from an adult in good health. CDR3 coding DNA: TGTGCCAGCAGTTCCCAATGGGTCACTGAAGCTTTCTTT. Its protein is CASSSQWVTEAFF.